This entry is about one TCR beta chain. The antigen remains unidentified. CDR3 length equals 15 residues. Germline loops: CDR1 KGHDR, CDR2 SFDVKD. V was clipped by 7 bases and J by 1 base, with 15 bases between them. This sample was taken from a study of identical twins. Study conclusions and caveats: Cross-sectional statistical analysis was relied on for the conclusions, without the same donors being followed. A partial confounding effect on zero-insertion analyses could come from invariant MAIT and iNKT cells.

TCRdb reprocessed the 5' RACE reads with MiXCR, giving one entry per CDR3 protein. The sample records a few hundred thousand distinct CDR3 sequences, about an eighth being singletons. Another study also made use of these data, one on yellow fever vaccine responses in identical twins. As that study records: Twins' T cell vaccine responses reportedly looked partly convergent, partly personalized.

J is TRBJ2-5 and V is TRBV24-1, with D tentatively TRBD1 (5 bases). Specimen: memory (CD45RO+) T cells sorted from blood. The TCR was taken from a woman between 18 and 29 years old in good health. The CDR3 sequence is CATSALGALQETQYF. The CDR3 coding sequence is TGTGCCACCAGCGCCCTAGGGGCGCTCCAAGAGACCCAGTACTTC.